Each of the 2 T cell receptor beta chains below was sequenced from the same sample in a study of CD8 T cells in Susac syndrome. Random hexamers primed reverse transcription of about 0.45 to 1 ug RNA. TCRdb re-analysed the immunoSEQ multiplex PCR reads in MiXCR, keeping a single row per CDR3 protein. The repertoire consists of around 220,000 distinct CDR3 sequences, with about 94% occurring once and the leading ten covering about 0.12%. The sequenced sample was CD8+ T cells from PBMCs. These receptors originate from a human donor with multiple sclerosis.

The CDR3: CASSSTNWADTQYF. DNA of the CDR3: TGCGCCAGCAGCTCTACCAACTGGGCAGATACGCAGTATTTT. V and J are TRBV5-1 and TRBJ2-3; D is undetermined. Between the trimmed V and J ends, which lost 3 bases and 4 bases, there was a span of 12 bases. This CDR3 contains 14 residues. The germline gives CDR1 SGHRS, CDR2 YFSETQ.

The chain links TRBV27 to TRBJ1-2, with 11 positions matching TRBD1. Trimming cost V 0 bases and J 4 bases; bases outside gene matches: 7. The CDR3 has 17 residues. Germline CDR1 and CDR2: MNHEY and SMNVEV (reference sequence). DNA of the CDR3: TGTGCCAGCAGTTTATCCCCCGGGACAGGGGGGGCCTATGGCTACACCTTC. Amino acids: CASSLSPGTGGAYGYTF.